This is a list of T cell receptor beta chains from one sample in a study of cytomegalovirus exposure and HLA in healthy donors. Clones were sequenced by immunoSEQ multiplex PCR, and TCRdb holds only the in-frame ones, with some missing. The table has more than 95,000 clones, about 85% seen once; the top ten hold more than 3%. Specimen: PBMCs. The receptors were sampled from a man aged 18 to 29 in good health and CMV-seropositive. CDR3s include the opening cysteine and the closing phenylalanine or tryptophan. The order of the fields is J gene, clone size, V gene, D gene, CDR3 length, CDR3 DNA, CDR3 protein. A D gene is named only where the DNA matches it firmly. Part of the rows lack a size; the others show once, few, many or a class for expanded clones.

TRBJ2-7 | - | TRBV2 | - | 13 | TGTGCCAGCAGTGAACCCGGGGAGTACGAGCAGTACTTC | CASSEPGEYEQYF
TRBJ2-1 | - | TRBV30 | TRBD2 | 15 | TGTGCCTGGAGTGTGGGACTAGCGCCGAGGGATGAGCAGTTCTTC | CAWSVGLAPRDEQFF
TRBJ2-5 | - | TRBV11-1 | - | 15 | TGTGCCAGCAGCTTAGTTTCCCCAGGAAAAGAGACCCAGTACTTC | CASSLVSPGKETQYF
TRBJ2-7 | few | TRBV7-2 | TRBD2 | 15 | TGTGCCAGCAGCCGGGGACTAGCGGGCTCCTACGAGCAGTACTTC | CASSRGLAGSYEQYF
TRBJ1-1 | - | TRBV5-3 | - | 17 | TGTGCCAGAAGCAAAGGATCAAGACAGGAGCTGAACACTGAAGCTTTCTTT | CARSKGSRQELNTEAFF
TRBJ2-7 | - | TRBV4-1 | TRBD2 | 15 | TGCGCCAGCAGAAACACACTAGCGGGAACCTACGAGCAGTACTTC | CASRNTLAGTYEQYF
TRBJ2-1 | - | TRBV6-5 | - | 14 | TGTGCCAGCAGTTCTCCCGTCTCCTACAATGAGCAGTTCTTC | CASSSPVSYNEQFF
TRBJ2-1 | - | TRBV6-6 | TRBD1 | 16 | TGTGCCAGTTCCCTCGGGCCGGGACAGGGTGACAATGAGCAGTTCTTC | CASSLGPGQGDNEQFF
TRBJ1-6 | - | TRBV5-6 | - | 16 | TGTGCCAGCAGCTTGAGGGGGTCGGGACATAATTCACCCCTCCACTTT | CASSLRGSGHNSPLHF
TRBJ2-6 | - | TRBV18 | - | 15 | TGTGCCAGCTCACCACTAGGGGCCGGGGCCAACGTCCTGACTTTC | CASSPLGAGANVLTF
TRBJ1-6 | - | TRBV2 | TRBD1 | 15 | TGTGCCAGCAGTATGGACAGGTTTTCCGGTTCACCCCTCCACTTT | CASSMDRFSGSPLHF
TRBJ2-1 | once | TRBV5-1 | - | 16 | TGCGCCAGCAGCGCCGGGGAAGGGGGTTTGGGTAAAGAGCAGTTCTTC | CASSAGEGGLGKEQFF
TRBJ2-7 | - | TRBV5-8 | - | 12 | TGTGCCAGCAGCTTTCCTTTCGGAGGTGGTGTCTTC | CASSFPFGGGVF
TRBJ1-3 | - | TRBV14 | TRBD1 | 18 | TGTGCCAGCAGCCAAGCTATCCGGGACAGGGGATACTGGAACACCATATATTTT | CASSQAIRDRGYWNTIYF
TRBJ2-7 | - | TRBV10-3 | - | 12 | TGTGCCATCAGTGCTACAGATTACGAGCAGTACTTC | CAISATDYEQYF
TRBJ2-5 | - | TRBV5-1 | TRBD2 | 15 | TGCGCCAGCAGCTTAAGCGGGAGCCTCAGAGAGACCCAGTACTTC | CASSLSGSLRETQYF
TRBJ2-2 | - | TRBV6-1 | TRBD1 | 13 | TGTGCCACCCGGACAGGGTTTCCCGGGGAGCTGTTTTTT | CATRTGFPGELFF
TRBJ1-2 | - | TRBV4-3 | - | 14 | TGCGCCAGCAGCCAAGTTTCCAGGGAGGGTGGCTACACCTTC | CASSQVSREGGYTF